A selection of T cell receptor beta chains follows, all from one sample in a study of blood T cells in healthy people across ages. TCRdb re-called the 5' RACE reads through MiXCR, storing one row per CDR3 protein. The sample consists of around 900,000 distinct CDR3 sequences, roughly 50% of them appearing once. Sequencing used blood. The receptors derive from a woman aged 55-70 years in good health. Each CDR3 is given with its conserved first and last residue. A D gene is named only where the DNA matches it firmly. Clone size is not always given. Where it is, it says once, few, many or a class for expanded clones.

cdr3_nt cdr3_aa clone_size j_call d_call v_call
TGTGCCAGCAGTCTGGGACTAGCGGGAGCTGGGTATACGCAGTATTTT CASSLGLAGAGYTQYF many TRBJ2-3 TRBD2 TRBV14
TGCGCCAGCAGCTTGAAGGTAGATTCATCGGGGGAGCAGTTCTTC CASSLKVDSSGEQFF many TRBJ2-1 . TRBV5-1
TGTGCCAGCAGTTACATTGCAAGCCCACAAGAGACCCAGTACTTC CASSYIASPQETQYF . TRBJ2-5 . TRBV6-6
TGCGCCAGCAGCTTAGGACAGCCGCGACTCTCCTACGAGCAGTACTTC CASSLGQPRLSYEQYF few TRBJ2-7 . TRBV5-1
TGTGCCAGCAGTCCGCGACAGGCGCGCCGTGGGCCCCAGCATTTT CASSPRQARRGPQHF . TRBJ1-5 . TRBV6-2/TRBV6-3
TGTGCCAGCAGTTTAATCAGGGATGATGAGCAGTACTTC CASSLIRDDEQYF . TRBJ2-5 . TRBV27
TGCAGCGCCTCGGACAGACTATACAATGAGCAGTTCTTC CSASDRLYNEQFF . TRBJ2-1 . TRBV29-1
TGCAGTGCAGAAGGGGGCGTCGGTCAGCCCCAGCATTTT CSAEGGVGQPQHF . TRBJ1-5 TRBD1 TRBV20-1
TGTGCCAGCAGCGCCTACATGGGGAGTGGAGAGACCCAGTACTTC CASSAYMGSGETQYF . TRBJ2-5 . TRBV7-8
TGTGCCAGCAGACCGGGACAGGGGGCGCAAGGCTACACCTTC CASRPGQGAQGYTF once TRBJ1-2 TRBD1 TRBV28
TGTGCCAGCAGTAAACTGGGGCAGGGGGCAAAAGAGCAGTACTTC CASSKLGQGAKEQYF . TRBJ2-7 TRBD1 TRBV2
TGTGCCAGCAGTATATGGACAGGGGAACTTGAAAAACTGTTTTTT CASSIWTGELEKLFF . TRBJ1-4 TRBD1 TRBV28
TGTGCCACCAGTGATCCAGGGCTCCCTAGCACAGATACGCAGTATTTT CATSDPGLPSTDTQYF . TRBJ2-3 . TRBV24-1
TGCAGTGCTAGAGGAGACACAGAGGGACAGGCTGGTACGCAGTATTTT CSARGDTEGQAGTQYF . TRBJ2-3 TRBD1 TRBV20-1
TGCGCCAGCAGCCAAGATTACGCAACTCGTCGGGAGCAGCAGTACTTC CASSQDYATRREQQYF once TRBJ2-5 . TRBV4-3